One sample yielded the 14 T cell receptor beta chains listed below, sequenced in a study of blood T cells in healthy people across ages. A second PCR of about 7 to 12 cycles used a sample-barcoded 5' primer and a J-beta primer mix. TCRdb redid the calling of the 5' RACE reads with MiXCR, one entry per CDR3 protein. The sample has about 1.8 million distinct CDR3 sequences; roughly 50% are singletons. Sequenced sample: blood. These receptors were collected from a woman in her thirties or forties in good health.

The rearrangement uses TRBV29-1 and TRBJ2-1; 9 bases map to TRBD2. Germline assignment: CDR1 SQVTM and CDR2 ANQGSEA. J gave up 11 bases and V 3 bases, and 5 bases lay outside the gene matches. This CDR3 has 12 residues. This CDR3 reads CSVERGGDKQFF. CDR3 nucleotides: TGCAGCGTTGAGCGGGGGGGCGATAAGCAGTTCTTC.

The gene calls are TRBV14 and TRBJ2-3; 7 bases are a match to TRBD2. Germline lookup yields CDR1 SGHDN and CDR2 FVKESK. With V trimmed by 1 base and J by 2 bases, 15 bases remained unmatched. This CDR3 has 19 residues. CDR3 nucleotide sequence: TGTGCCAGCAGCCAAGTTCACTCCAGGGAGGGGCAAAACACAGATACGCAGTATTTT. It is translated as CASSQVHSREGQNTDTQYF.

The chain recombines TRBV28 with TRBJ1-1; 7 nucleotides agree with TRBD1. Germline V CDR1 and CDR2: MDHEN, SYDVKM. The CDR3 sequence is 13 residues long. The J segment lost 12 bases and the V segment lost 5 bases, leaving 12 bases of the junction unmatched. CDR3 sequence: CASSGDSVLGTFF. CDR3 DNA sequence: TGTGCCAGCAGTGGGGACAGCGTGCTGGGAACTTTCTTT.

The chain carries TRBV24-1 and TRBJ2-1; 7 bases align to TRBD1. The CDR3 totals 14 residues. V shed 7 bases and J 5 bases; nucleotides not matched to a gene: 7. The V gene's germline CDR1 is KGHDR and CDR2 SFDVKD. CDR3 sequence reads: CATSLQGPNNEQFF. CDR3 nucleotide sequence: TGTGCCACCAGCCTACAGGGGCCTAACAATGAGCAGTTCTTC.

This clonotype appeared a few times. The chain links TRBV7-2 to TRBJ2-7; D call uncertain. V lost 5 bases, J lost 4 bases, and 12 bases lay in between. The CDR3 spans 13 residues. CDR1 SGHTA and CDR2 FQGNSA come from the germline V gene. The CDR3 reads CASSHLGRYEQYF. CDR3 DNA: TGTGCCAGCAGCCATCTAGGTCGGTACGAGCAGTACTTC.

This clonotype was recorded a few times. This chain uses TRBV12-3 or TRBV12-4 with TRBJ1-2; the D is unclear. There are 13 residues in the CDR3. Trimming removed 7 bases from V and 4 bases from J, with 13 bases in between. CDR3 coding DNA: TGTGCCAGCACTCTTGGGCCGTTCTATGGCTACACCTTC. This codes for CASTLGPFYGYTF.

This clonotype turned up a few times. The V gene is TRBV29-1, the J gene TRBJ2-3; a weak D match, TRBD1 (7 bases). The germline V gene encodes CDR1 SQVTM and CDR2 ANQGSEA. The germline V and J ends were trimmed by 3 bases and 5 bases, with 12 bases remaining between them. This CDR3 has 13 residues. The CDR3 loop is CSVERQGLDTQYF. The CDR3 DNA is TGCAGCGTTGAGAGACAGGGACTAGATACGCAGTATTTT.

The genes are TRBV20-1 and TRBJ1-2; no firm D call. V gave up 6 bases and J gave up 4 bases, with 3 bases separating them. Germline V gives CDR1 DFQATT, CDR2 SNEGSKA (reference sequence). This CDR3 is built from 9 residues. The CDR3 here is CSAAYGYTF. DNA of the CDR3: TGCAGTGCGGCCTATGGCTACACCTTC.

This chain links TRBV6-2 or TRBV6-3 with TRBJ1-4; D ambiguous. The CDR3 consists of 16 residues. Trimming stripped 4 bases from V and 10 bases from J, with 22 bases between. Looked up from germline, CDR1 is MNHEY and CDR2 is SVGEGT. CDR3 region: CASSSVPPGLFGKLFF. DNA of the CDR3: TGTGCCAGCAGTTCAGTCCCTCCGGGCCTCTTCGGAAAACTGTTTTTT.

V usage is TRBV27 and J usage is TRBJ2-7, with 8 bases matching TRBD2. The CDR3 is made up of 14 amino acids. Germline lookup yields CDR1 MNHEY and CDR2 SMNVEV (reference sequence). V lost 0 bases and J lost 2; bases outside the gene matches: 0. The CDR3 DNA sequence: TGTGCCAGCAGTTTATCGGGACTAGCCTACGAGCAGTACTTC. Amino acids: CASSLSGLAYEQYF.

The chain carries TRBV28 and TRBJ2-1, with D unclear. Germline V lookup: CDR1 MDHEN, CDR2 SYDVKM. V was pared by 7 bases and J by 3 bases, with 13 bases between. CDR3 length equals 14 residues. The CDR3 DNA reads as TGTGCCAGCACCACCCTAGGGAACTACAATGAGCAGTTCTTC. This codes for CASTTLGNYNEQFF.

The V and J genes are TRBV5-6 and TRBJ2-1; weak D call: TRBD2 (5 bases). Germline V CDR1 and CDR2: SGHDT, YYEEEE. The CDR3 runs 13 residues. With 0 bases removed from V and 10 bases from J, the gap between germline ends came to 11 bases. This CDR3 is CASSLGEFREQFF. The CDR3 DNA reads as TGTGCCAGCAGCTTGGGGGAGTTCCGAGAGCAGTTCTTC.

This clonotype was seen more than once but under ten times. The CDR3 bases are TGTGCCAGCAGTTCGTGGGAAGCCGGGGCCAACGTCCTGACTTTC. Translated: CASSSWEAGANVLTF. The J gene is TRBJ2-6, the V gene TRBV27; D call uncertain. The V end lost 4 bases, the J end lost 4 bases, and 11 bases lay between the germline ends. CDR3 length: 15 amino acids. Germline CDR1 reads MNHEY; CDR2 reads SMNVEV (reference sequence).

V gene TRBV12-3 or TRBV12-4 combines with J gene TRBJ1-6; TRBD1 matches at 7 bases. The CDR3 runs 14 residues. Germline trimming cut 6 bases from V and 6 bases from J; bases unmatched to any gene: 5. In nucleotides, the CDR3 is TGTGCCAGCAGCTCTCAGGGGGTTAATTCACCCCTCCACTTT. It specifies CASSSQGVNSPLHF.